This T cell receptor (beta chain) is drawn from a study of cytomegalovirus exposure and HLA in healthy donors. Study information: Earlier work reported 117 million unique TCR beta sequences from some 180 million T cells. About 80 million unique TCRs, all from HLA-typed donors, were included in an early release of the data.

This clone was found a few times. Germline V gene sequence: CDR1 SGHDN, CDR2 FVKESK. Trimming left V 0 bases short and J 2 bases short, with 7 bases between. The CDR3 spans 14 residues. The PCR employed 60 Vbeta primers together with 13 Jbeta primers. Method: immunoSEQ multiplex PCR; TCRdb's copy keeps in-frame clones and lacks some. The repertoire includes roughly 200,000 clones, roughly 9.5% of them detected once, and approximately 1.5% sits in the top ten. Though probably carrying unrecorded immune exposures, donors were nominally healthy at sampling. Sequenced material: PBMCs. This receptor was obtained from a woman aged 25 to 39 in good health and CMV-seropositive. J is TRBJ1-1 and V is TRBV14; D gene ambiguous. This CDR3 is CASSQDGQNTEAFF. For the CDR3, the DNA is TGTGCCAGCAGCCAAGATGGGCAAAACACTGAAGCTTTCTTT.